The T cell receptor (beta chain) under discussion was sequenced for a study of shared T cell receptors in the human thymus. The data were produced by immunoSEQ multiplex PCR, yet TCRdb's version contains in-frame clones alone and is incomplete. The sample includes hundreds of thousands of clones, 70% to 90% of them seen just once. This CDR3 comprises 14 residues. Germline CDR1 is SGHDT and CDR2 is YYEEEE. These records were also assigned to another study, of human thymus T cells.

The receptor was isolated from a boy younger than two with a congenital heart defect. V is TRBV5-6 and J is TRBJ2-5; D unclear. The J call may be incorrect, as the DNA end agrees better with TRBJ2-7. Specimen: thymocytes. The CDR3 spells CASSPTPSSYEQYF. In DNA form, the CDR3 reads TGTGCCAGCAGCCCCACTCCAAGCTCCTACGAGCAGTACTTC.